This is a list of T cell receptor beta chains from one sample in a study of beta chain features in type 1 diabetes. Assay used: immunoSEQ multiplex PCR; TCRdb lists only in-frame clones, some missing. The sample contains under 300,000 clones, around 21% of which appear only once. The sample consisted of naive CD4+ T cells from blood. Source of these receptors: a woman in her thirties or forties with type 1 diabetes. The CDR3 runs from the conserved cysteine through the conserved F or W. Clone size is not always given. Where it is, it says once, few, many or a class for expanded clones.

abundance | j_gene | v_gene | CDR3aa
NA | TRBJ1-2 | TRBV2 | CASSGDRSNYGYTF
NA | TRBJ1-1 | TRBV5-1 | CASSITGNTEAFF
NA | TRBJ2-2 | TRBV10-3 | CAITSGQGRDTGELFF
few | TRBJ1-1 | TRBV14 | CASSQPLSPGEAFF
NA | TRBJ1-1 | TRBV7-3 | CASSDTGNTEAFF
NA | TRBJ1-6 | TRBV2 | CASRGNRERSPLHF
NA | TRBJ2-5 | TRBV7-9 | CASSLGDLPSLETQYF
few | TRBJ2-1 | TRBV9 | CASSTTTNEQFF
few | TRBJ2-7 | TRBV5-1 | CASSLVPGRYEQYF
NA | TRBJ1-4 | TRBV30 | CACHRGREKLFF
few | TRBJ1-1 | TRBV18 | CASSSLRNSQNTEAFF
NA | TRBJ2-1 | TRBV18 | CASSTGGGDEQFF
NA | TRBJ1-5 | TRBV11-1 | CASSLSGLSNQPQHF
NA | TRBJ2-7 | TRBV4-1 | CASSQGLAGGYEQYF
NA | TRBJ1-1 | TRBV29-1 | CSVEAAEVAEAFF
NA | TRBJ2-5 | TRBV9 | CASSALAGADQETQYF
NA | TRBJ2-7 | TRBV19 | CASGVAGAGEQYF
few | TRBJ2-1 | TRBV5-1 | CASSFLTGTGYNEQFF
NA | TRBJ1-2 | TRBV25-1 | CASSVSDGYTF
few | TRBJ1-1 | TRBV7-9 | CASSSEWTGVYTEAFF
NA | TRBJ2-7 | TRBV6-5 | CASSYSGQGSYEQYF
few | TRBJ2-3 | TRBV5-4 | CASSFIAGSTDTQYF
few | TRBJ2-1 | TRBV7-9 | CASSLVLPGDNEQFF
NA | TRBJ1-3 | TRBV30 | CAWRPTGTGNTIYF
NA | TRBJ2-1 | TRBV9 | CASSVLAGGPLSYNEQFF
few | TRBJ2-6 | TRBV5-4 | CASSSWTGVGANVLTF
NA | TRBJ1-3 | TRBV5-4 | CASSTDSLSSGNTIYF
NA | TRBJ2-3 | TRBV27 | CASSFSTSTDTQYF
NA | TRBJ2-3 | TRBV18 | CASSSGTGGPDTQYF
few | TRBJ1-1 | TRBV29-1 | CSVEEVENTEAFF
NA | TRBJ2-3 | TRBV27 | CASRDSSTDTQYF
few | TRBJ1-5 | TRBV27 | CASSPWGVSNQPQHF
NA | TRBJ2-3 | TRBV27 | CASKPGFAGSSGSTDTQYF
few | TRBJ2-3 | TRBV5-1 | CASSSGTSGSSRDTQYF
once | TRBJ1-1 | TRBV9 | CASSPQTEAFF
NA | TRBJ1-6 | TRBV6-6 | CASSHSRTVTDSPLHF
few | TRBJ1-2 | TRBV5-4 | CASSFGGNSPTGYTF
NA | TRBJ2-1 | TRBV15 | CATSLNLYNEQFF
NA | TRBJ2-2 | TRBV7-3 | CASSVDTGELFF
NA | TRBJ1-1 | TRBV7-2 | CASSFDRLSTEAFF
few | TRBJ1-2 | TRBV9 | CASSVNSLYGYTF
NA | TRBJ2-3 | TRBV7-9 | CASSRDRRDTQYF
NA | TRBJ2-7 | TRBV29-1 | CSVEKNVDQGRGEQYF
few | TRBJ1-2 | TRBV28 | CASSFRGRHGYTF
NA | TRBJ1-2 | TRBV5-1 | CASSPEGTFGYTF
NA | TRBJ1-5 | TRBV7-8 | CASSFSGDNQPQHF
NA | TRBJ2-1 | TRBV4-3 | CASSQTGVASNEQFF
few | TRBJ2-7 | TRBV5-1 | CASSLGAGASGEQYF
NA | TRBJ2-1 | TRBV10-3 | CAISSRQGEAYNEQFF
NA | TRBJ2-1 | TRBV7-3 | CASSHRADNEQFF
NA | TRBJ2-7 | TRBV28 | CASSSLRGPYEQYF
NA | TRBJ2-5 | TRBV5-1 | CASSPGQVPLRTQYF
NA | TRBJ2-2 | TRBV29-1 | CSALPGLDSGELFF
few | TRBJ2-6 | TRBV5-1 | CASSPEGQGAFGANVLTF
NA | TRBJ2-7 | TRBV9 | CASSETSSSYEQYF
few | TRBJ1-1 | TRBV7-9 | CASSREGQRNTEAFF
few | TRBJ2-6 | TRBV5-4 | CASSLRSGANVLTF
NA | TRBJ2-2 | TRBV19 | CASRVQGNTGELFF
few | TRBJ2-7 | TRBV15 | CATSRGDRVGSYEQYF
few | TRBJ2-4 | TRBV4-3 | CASSPQTDTLNIQYF